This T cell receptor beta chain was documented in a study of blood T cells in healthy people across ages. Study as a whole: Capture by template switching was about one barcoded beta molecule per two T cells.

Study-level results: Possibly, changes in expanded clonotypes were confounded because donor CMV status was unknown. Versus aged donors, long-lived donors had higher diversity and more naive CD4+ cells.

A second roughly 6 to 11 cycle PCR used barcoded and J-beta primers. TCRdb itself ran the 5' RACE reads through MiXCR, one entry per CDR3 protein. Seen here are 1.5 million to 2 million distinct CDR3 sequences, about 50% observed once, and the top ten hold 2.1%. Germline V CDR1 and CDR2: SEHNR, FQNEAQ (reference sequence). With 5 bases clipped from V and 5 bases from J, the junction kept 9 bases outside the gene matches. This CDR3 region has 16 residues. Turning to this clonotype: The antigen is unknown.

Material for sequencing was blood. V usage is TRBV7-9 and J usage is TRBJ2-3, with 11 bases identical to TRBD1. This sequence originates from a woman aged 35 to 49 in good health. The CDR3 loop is CASSGPGQGDVDTQYF. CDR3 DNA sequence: TGTGCCAGCAGCGGCCCGGGACAGGGGGACGTAGATACGCAGTATTTT.